A few counts support the clone carrying this T cell receptor beta chain. The treatment here: preoperative locoregional IRX-2 cytokine immunotherapy. Patients received preoperative, locoregional IRX-2 cytokine immunotherapy in a phase Ib study. This sample was included in a study of preoperative IRX-2 immunotherapy in early breast cancer. The assay was immunoSEQ multiplex PCR, and TCRdb's table has in-frame clones only and misses some. The repertoire holds roughly 10,000 clones, with 75% to 90% as singletons. This CDR3 has 14 residues. The V gene's germline CDR1 is LNHNV and CDR2 YYDKDF (reference sequence). V was trimmed by 6 bases and J by 6 bases, leaving 18 bases between them.

The sequences come from lymph node tissue, collected before IRX-2 immunotherapy. This receptor was identified in a human donor with breast cancer. The chain links TRBV15 to TRBJ2-7; no definite D call. CDR3 nucleotide sequence: TGTGCCACCAGACCTACCAACCAGTTTTCCGAGCAGTACTTC. This encodes CATRPTNQFSEQYF.